The rows below give T cell receptor beta chains drawn from one sample of a study of Ad26.COV2.S vaccination and SARS-CoV-2 variants. Here immunoSEQ multiplex PCR was the method, and the copy in TCRdb shows in-frame clones only, minus some. Of about 450,000 clones in the sample, 89% were seen once. Sample: peripheral blood, taken in a trial of Ad26.COV2.S vaccine versus placebo. The receptors were gathered from a person between 18 and 60 years old who received the Ad26.COV2.S COVID-19 vaccine or a placebo. Each CDR3 is given with its conserved first and last residue. D genes are given only for firm matches. Size is stated for part of the rows, as once, few or many counts, or as a class when the clone is expanded.

v_call,clone_size,d_call,j_call,cdr3_aa,cdr3_nt
TRBV6-2/TRBV6-3,-,-,TRBJ1-4,CASSLAGTPGEKLFF,TGTGCCAGCAGCCTGGCGGGTACCCCCGGTGAAAAACTGTTTTTT
TRBV29-1,-,-,TRBJ2-2,CSVEDATVRAELFF,TGCAGCGTTGAAGATGCGACAGTCCGGGCAGAGCTGTTTTTT
TRBV7-9,-,-,TRBJ2-2,CASSLALTENTGELFF,TGTGCCAGCAGCTTAGCCCTGACCGAGAACACCGGGGAGCTGTTTTTT
TRBV5-4,once,TRBD2,TRBJ2-1,CASSLEREGYNEQFF,TGTGCCAGCAGCTTGGAACGGGAGGGATACAATGAGCAGTTCTTC
TRBV7-8,-,-,TRBJ2-1,CASSFGPRASPHDEQFF,TGTGCCAGCAGCTTCGGTCCGAGGGCCTCCCCCCATGATGAGCAGTTCTTC
TRBV6-6,-,-,TRBJ1-4,CASSPYRENVFF,TGTGCCAGCTCTCCTTATCGGGAGAACGTGTTTTTT
TRBV6-2/TRBV6-3,once,TRBD2,TRBJ2-1,CASSTLGGGAGEQFF,TGTGCCAGCAGTACCCTGGGCGGGGGGGCCGGTGAGCAGTTCTTC
TRBV7-9,once,TRBD2,TRBJ2-5,CASSIGLAGRAQETQYF,TGTGCCAGCAGCATCGGGCTAGCGGGGAGGGCCCAAGAGACCCAGTACTTC
TRBV18,-,-,TRBJ2-3,CASSLARDSSGDTQYF,TGTGCCAGCTCGTTAGCCCGGGACTCAAGTGGGGATACGCAGTATTTT
TRBV7-9,-,TRBD1,TRBJ2-7,CASSLATGGRGEQYF,TGTGCCAGCAGCTTAGCGACAGGGGGCCGAGGGGAGCAGTACTTC
TRBV18,-,-,TRBJ1-5,CASSPAADQPQHF,TGTGCCAGCTCACCCGCGGCTGATCAGCCCCAGCATTTT
TRBV5-4,-,TRBD1,TRBJ1-1,CASSLDKTGEGEAFF,TGTGCCAGCAGCTTGGATAAGACAGGGGAGGGCGAAGCTTTCTTT
TRBV7-9,-,-,TRBJ1-5,CASSLIGEDQPQHF,TGTGCCAGCAGCTTAATCGGGGAAGATCAGCCCCAGCATTTT
TRBV14,-,-,TRBJ2-5,CASSRADPETQYF,TGTGCCAGCAGCCGGGCAGACCCAGAGACCCAGTACTTC
TRBV7-9,-,-,TRBJ1-2,CASSLDAFFGGYTF,TGTGCCAGCAGCTTAGACGCGTTTTTCGGGGGCTACACCTTC
TRBV9,few,-,TRBJ1-3,CASSPGTGNTIYF,TGTGCCAGCAGTCCAGGGACTGGAAACACCATATATTTT